This T cell receptor beta chain derives from a study of response to subunit inactivated influenza vaccine. Trimming stripped 1 base from V and 4 bases from J, with 14 bases between. CDR1 is SGHRS, CDR2 YFSETQ, per germline. The CDR3 has 16 residues. TCRdb reanalysed the RT-PCR reads using MiXCR and keeps one entry per CDR3 protein. Among some 640,000 distinct CDR3 sequences listed, roughly 14% were seen once. The source is a man aged 50-59 years who received an inactivated influenza vaccine. V is TRBV5-1 and J is TRBJ2-2, with a weak D call TRBD2 (6 bases). The starting material was PBMCs from blood, obtained 14 to 15 days before vaccination. The CDR3 nucleotides are TGCGCCAGCAGCTTGTGGGCGGGAAGCGGCACCGGGGAGCTGTTTTTT. Its protein is CASSLWAGSGTGELFF.